The sequence of this TCR beta chain was determined in a study of early T cells in non-severe SARS-CoV-2 infection. Study-level points and caveats: A preference for anti-spike CD8 responses marked VDJdb matching, which missed private and CD4 specificities.

The CDR3 is made up of 13 amino acids. Trimming removed 3 bases from V and 4 bases from J, with 10 bases in between. Germline-derived CDR1 and CDR2 are DFQATT and SNEGSKA (reference sequence). Attachment of unique molecular identifiers to individual cDNA molecules was performed. TCRdb re-derived calls from the 5' RACE reads in MiXCR, one entry per CDR3 protein. The sample lists about 20,000 distinct CDR3 sequences, about 4.3% occurring once. This clonotype was detected ten times or more. Its antigen is unidentified. The receptor comes from an adult who was a healthcare worker with PCR-confirmed SARS-CoV-2 infection or an uninfected control (not recorded which). The sequenced material came from whole blood. The chain combines TRBV20-1 with TRBJ1-3, with TRBD1 as a possible D gene (6 bases). The CDR3 region is CSASTGKGNTIYF. The CDR3 DNA follows: TGCAGTGCTAGTACAGGGAAAGGAAACACCATATATTTT.